Following are 18 T cell receptor beta chains from one sample sequenced in a study of T-cell memory formation after mild COVID-19. TCRdb used MiXCR to reprocess the 5' RACE reads, holding one entry per CDR3 protein. This table has roughly 200,000 distinct CDR3 sequences, about 9.2% appearing once. Sequencing input: PBMCs or a T cell subset sorted from them (not recorded which). Source of these receptors: a man aged 18 to 30 who had mild COVID-19 (a few samples of this study predate the infection). Cell type and time point are not known.

The rearrangement links TRBV20-1 to TRBJ2-7, with 7 bases identical to TRBD2. The CDR3 is 15 amino acids. With V trimmed by 2 bases and J by 0 bases, 7 bases remained unmatched. Germline CDR1 reads DFQATT; CDR2 reads SNEGSKA (reference sequence). Here the CDR3 DNA reads TGCAGTGCTAGATATATGGCTAGCGGCTCCTACGAGCAGTACTTC. This sequence encodes CSARYMASGSYEQYF.

A few counts support this clonotype. This chain uses TRBV7-2 with TRBJ1-5, with D possibly matching TRBD1 (6 bases). Trimming removed 4 bases from V and 5 bases from J, with 9 bases in between. The CDR3 extends over 13 amino acids. In germline, CDR1 is SGHTA, CDR2 FQGNSA. The CDR3: CASSSQGYQPQHF. The CDR3 coding sequence is TGTGCCAGCAGCTCGCAGGGGTATCAGCCCCAGCATTTT.

The chain joins TRBV5-1 to TRBJ2-2; TRBD1 matches at 7 bases. This CDR3 is 14 amino acids long. Germline trimming cut 2 bases from V and 9 bases from J; bases unmatched to any gene: 7. Looked up from germline, CDR1 is SGHRS and CDR2 is YFSETQ. CDR3 in DNA: TGCGCCAGCAGCTTTAATCAGGGGGACCGGGAGCTGTTTTTT. Residues: CASSFNQGDRELFF.

The chain uses TRBV21-1 and TRBJ2-1; TRBD1 is the table's D call and was not checked against the DNA. TRBV21-1 is a pseudogene. This CDR3 is built from 14 residues. CDR3 residues: CASSRLGQDNEQFF. The DNA of the CDR3 is TGTGCCAGCAGCAGATTAGGACAGGACAATGAGCAGTTCTTC.

V usage is TRBV3-1 and J usage is TRBJ1-3; 8 bases match TRBD1. Trimming cost V 4 bases and J 3 bases; bases outside gene matches: 8. The CDR3 extends over 16 amino acids. Germline loops: CDR1 LGHDT, CDR2 YNNKEL (reference sequence). CDR3 protein: CASSRGTGKSGNTIYF. The CDR3 DNA sequence: TGTGCCAGCAGCCGGGGGACAGGAAAAAGTGGAAACACCATATATTTT.

This clonotype was counted many times. The V call is TRBV5-1, the J call TRBJ2-6, with D perhaps TRBD1 (6 bases). The ends were cut back, 0 bases at V and 2 bases at J, with 9 bases in the middle. The CDR3 extends over 16 amino acids. Germline V lookup: CDR1 SGHRS, CDR2 YFSETQ. The CDR3 reads CASSLAQGTGANVLTF. The CDR3 DNA follows: TGCGCCAGCAGCTTGGCCCAGGGGACTGGGGCCAACGTCCTGACTTTC.

This clonotype was seen a few times. The chain links TRBV5-1 to TRBJ1-2; possibly TRBD1 for D (6 bases). This CDR3 is built from 13 residues. The germline gives CDR1 SGHRS, CDR2 YFSETQ. V lost 7 bases, J lost 4 bases, and 14 bases lay in between. CDR3 DNA: TGCGCCAGCGGCGTTACAGGGATCTATGGCTACACCTTC. Amino acid sequence: CASGVTGIYGYTF.

This chain connects TRBV24-1 to TRBJ2-1; D uncertain. Trimming took off 3 bases at V and 0 bases at J, with 11 bases between the two ends. The CDR3 runs to 16 residues. Germline CDR1 and CDR2: KGHDR and SFDVKD. The DNA for the CDR3 is TGTGCCACCAGTGATATGGGGTCCAGCTCCTACAATGAGCAGTTCTTC. Its translation: CATSDMGSSSYNEQFF.

This clonotype occurred many times. The chain links TRBV20-1 to TRBJ2-7; D assignment may be TRBD1 or TRBD2 (7 bases each). The CDR3 runs 14 residues. Germline CDR1 reads DFQATT; CDR2 reads SNEGSKA (reference sequence). The CDR3 DNA is TGCAGTGCAAGAGCGGGGTCGGGGACAGTCGAGCAGTACGTC. Protein sequence: CSARAGSGTVEQYV.

This clonotype showed up just a few times. V gene TRBV9 combines with J gene TRBJ2-5, with TRBD2 as a possible D gene (6 bases). This CDR3 region has 14 residues. Germline V gene lookup returns CDR1 SGDLS and CDR2 YYNGEE. Trimming pared 2 bases from V and 5 bases from J, leaving 13 bases between. This CDR3 is CASSVDYPAETQYF. As DNA, the CDR3 is TGTGCCAGCAGCGTGGACTATCCGGCGGAGACCCAGTACTTC.

The chain carries TRBV19 and TRBJ2-1, with D perhaps matching TRBD2 (5 bases). Germline V gives CDR1 LNHDA, CDR2 SQIVND (reference sequence). The V end lost 11 bases, the J end lost 8 bases, and 25 bases lay between the germline ends. This CDR3 is 15 amino acids long. The DNA for the CDR3 is TGTGCCTGTAAAACTCGGACGCCTCACGGGGATGAGCAGTTCTTC. Encoded protein: CACKTRTPHGDEQFF.

This clonotype was counted at least ten times. The chain employs TRBV7-3 and TRBJ2-1; 8 bases agree with TRBD2. V lost 2 bases to trimming and J lost 7 bases; unmatched junction nucleotides: 7. This CDR3 is 15 amino acids long. Germline V gene data show CDR1 as SGHTA and CDR2 as FQGTGA. Here the CDR3 reads CASSLYGGAGNEQFF. Written as DNA, the CDR3 is TGTGCCAGCAGCTTATACGGGGGGGCAGGGAATGAGCAGTTCTTC.

This chain connects TRBV10-3 to TRBJ2-1; 10 bases map to TRBD2. This CDR3 comprises 16 residues. Germline values: CDR1 ENHRY, CDR2 SYGVKD. Trimming at V came to 6 bases and at J to 1 base, leaving 6 bases not matched to a gene. CDR3 residues: CAISPAGGPSYNEQFF. The CDR3 DNA reads as TGTGCCATCAGCCCAGCGGGGGGGCCGTCCTACAATGAGCAGTTCTTC.

The chain's CDR3 is CASSELGGPDEQFF. The CDR3 DNA is TGTGCCAGCAGTGAATTGGGGGGGCCGGATGAGCAGTTCTTC. This sequence joins TRBV2 and TRBJ2-1; perhaps TRBD2 as D (7 bases). There are 14 residues in the CDR3. CDR1 and CDR2 from the germline V gene are SNHLY and FYNNEI. The ends were cut back, 2 bases at V and 8 bases at J, with 13 bases in the middle.

J is TRBJ2-7 and V is TRBV4-2; 8 bases are shared with TRBD1. CDR3 length: 15 residues. J was trimmed by 6 bases and V by 5 bases; bases with no gene match: 12. Germline V CDR1 and CDR2: LGHNA, YNFKEQ. CDR3 coding DNA: TGTGCCAGCAGCTCTGCCTGGACAGGGTTGGGCGAGCAGTACTTC. This sequence encodes CASSSAWTGLGEQYF.

Many counts were recorded for this clonotype. This rearrangement joins TRBV11-2 to TRBJ2-3; D remains unclear. Germline assignment: CDR1 SGHAT and CDR2 FQNNGV. V was shortened by 2 bases and J by 8 bases, with 5 bases between the two germline ends. This CDR3 is 11 amino acids long. This CDR3 is CASSLRATQYF. In nucleotides, the CDR3 is TGTGCCAGCAGCTTACGTGCTACGCAGTATTTT. Full variable domain (remainder filled in from reference TRBV11-2 and TRBJ2-3): EAGVAQSPRYKIIEKRQSVAFWCNPISGHATLYWYQQILGQGPKLLIQFQNNGVVDDSQLPKDRFSAERLKGVDSTLKIQPAKLEDSAVYLCASSLRATQYFGPGTRLTVL.

This clonotype was observed a few times. The rearrangement uses TRBV7-2 and TRBJ1-3; TRBD1 agrees at 7 bases. The germline V gene has CDR1 SGHTA and CDR2 FQGNSA. The CDR3 spans 16 residues. The V and J ends lost 1 base and 4 bases, in that order; junction bases with no gene match: 7. CDR3 amino acids: CASSLDVPGQGNTIYF. CDR3 DNA: TGTGCCAGCAGCTTAGACGTCCCGGGACAGGGAAACACCATATATTTT.

There are many counts of this clonotype. The V call is TRBV18, the J call TRBJ1-1; the D gene is possibly TRBD1 (6 bases). V was pared by 3 bases and J by 6 bases, with 11 bases between. The CDR3 has 13 amino acids. Per germline, CDR1 KGHSH and CDR2 LQKENI. The CDR3 DNA is TGTGCCAGCTCACCGGAACGGACAGCTGAAGCTTTCTTT. It translates to CASSPERTAEAFF. Drawing the rest from reference TRBV18 and TRBJ1-1, the complete variable domain is NAGVMQNPRHLVRRRGQEARLRCSPMKGHSHVYWYRQLPEEGLKFMVYLQKENIIDESGMPKERFSAEFPKEGPSILRIQQVVRGDSAAYFCASSPERTAEAFFGQGTRLTVV.